The 30 T cell receptor beta chains presented below share a single source sample, sequenced in a study of response to subunit inactivated influenza vaccine. Using its own MiXCR run on the RT-PCR reads, TCRdb lists one record per CDR3 protein. The sample has more than 250,000 distinct CDR3 sequences; about a fifth are singletons. Specimen: PBMCs from blood, collected less than 22 months after vaccination. Source of these receptors: a man aged 45 to 75 who received an inactivated influenza vaccine.

The chain links TRBV20-1 to TRBJ1-4; D remains ambiguous. The V end lost 6 bases, the J end lost 5 bases, and 13 bases lay between the germline ends. This CDR3 region has 13 residues. Germline CDR1 is DFQATT and CDR2 is SNEGSKA (reference sequence). The CDR3 loop reads CSANPARNEKLFF. CDR3 sequence (DNA): TGCAGTGCAAATCCAGCCCGCAATGAAAAACTGTTTTTT.

This clonotype has just a few counts. The CDR3 nucleotides are TGTGCCAGCAGCCAAGAGGGGCGGCCGAGGGGGAACATTCAGTACTTC. Its protein product is CASSQEGRPRGNIQYF. The rearrangement uses TRBV3-1 and TRBJ2-4; perhaps TRBD1 as D (6 bases). The germline V gene has CDR1 LGHDT and CDR2 YNNKEL (reference sequence). This CDR3 spans 16 amino acids. V was pared by 0 bases and J by 7 bases, with 16 bases between.

This clonotype has only a few counts. The chain links TRBV30 to TRBJ2-3; D call uncertain. Germline CDR1 GTSNPN, CDR2 SVGIG (reference sequence). CDR3 length: 15 residues. The ends were cut back, 4 bases at V and 1 base at J, with 15 bases in the middle. The CDR3 DNA sequence: TGTGCCTGGAAGACTCTCACTCGGGGCACAGATACGCAGTATTTT. Translating gives CAWKTLTRGTDTQYF. The whole variable domain, filled in from reference TRBV30 and TRBJ2-3, reads SQTIHQWPATLVQPVGSPLSLECTVEGTSNPNLYWYRQAAGRGLQLLFYSVGIGQISSEVPQNLSASRPQDRQFILSSKKLLLSDSGFYLCAWKTLTRGTDTQYFGPGTRLTVL.

V usage is TRBV18 and J usage is TRBJ1-5; D call uncertain. The CDR3 loop spans 13 amino acids. Germline V gives CDR1 KGHSH, CDR2 LQKENI. V dropped 5 bases and J dropped 8 bases, with 13 bases sitting between them. In DNA, the CDR3 is TGTGCCAGCTCAGGAGTAGGCACCGAGCCCCAGCATTTT. Translation: CASSGVGTEPQHF.

V is TRBV6-5 and J is TRBJ1-2; no firm D call. The ends were cut back, 6 bases at V and 10 bases at J, with 12 bases in the middle. This CDR3 contains 11 residues. The germline CDR1 and CDR2 sequences are MNHEY and SVGAGI. The CDR3 is CASSDRRVYTF. In DNA form, the CDR3 reads TGTGCCAGCAGCGATCGCCGGGTCTACACCTTC.

The chain joins TRBV19 to TRBJ1-5; TRBD1 aligns across 7 bases. The V gene end was trimmed by 9 bases and the J gene end by 6 bases; junction bases not matched to a gene: 11. There are 14 residues in the CDR3. Germline CDR1 and CDR2: LNHDA and SQIVND (reference sequence). The CDR3 region is CASREGAASQPQHF. For the CDR3, the DNA is TGTGCCAGCCGGGAGGGGGCCGCCAGTCAGCCCCAGCATTTT.

This clonotype was counted ten times or more. V and J are TRBV27 and TRBJ1-3; D not certain. Trimming removed 7 bases from V and 4 bases from J, with 8 bases in between. Germline V lookup: CDR1 MNHEY, CDR2 SMNVEV (reference sequence). The CDR3 has 12 residues. The CDR3 bases are TGTGCCAGCACCAAATCCGGAAACACCATATATTTT. Translated: CASTKSGNTIYF.

CDR3 sequence: CASRGYKETQYF. CDR3 sequence (DNA): TGTGCCAGCAGGGGGTACAAAGAGACCCAGTACTTC. The chain links TRBV5-5 to TRBJ2-5; D not resolved. CDR3 length equals 12 residues. With 5 bases removed from V and 3 bases from J, the gap between germline ends came to 8 bases. Germline CDR1 is SGHKS and CDR2 is YYEKEE (reference sequence).

The chain has TRBV4-3 and TRBJ1-4; D not certain. The CDR3 totals 15 residues. The V and J ends lost 2 bases and 14 bases respectively, with 21 bases between them. Germline CDR1 and CDR2: LGHNA and YSLEER. CDR3 nucleotides: TGCGCCAGCAGCCAAATGAGACAAAATCCCACGGGTCTGTTTTTT. Protein sequence: CASSQMRQNPTGLFF.

This clonotype was observed a handful of times. This chain connects TRBV2 to TRBJ1-5; D remains ambiguous. The CDR3 is made up of 16 amino acids. The V end lost 6 bases, the J end lost 4 bases, and 19 bases lay between the germline ends. Looked up from germline, CDR1 is SNHLY and CDR2 is FYNNEI. The DNA for the CDR3 is TGTGCCAGCAGCCTTACCTCTCGGGGTACTAATCAGCCCCAGCATTTT. It codes for CASSLTSRGTNQPQHF.

The chain couples TRBV7-8 to TRBJ1-4; the D gene is possibly TRBD1 (5 bases). CDR1 SGHVS and CDR2 FQNEAQ come from the germline V gene. This CDR3 has 15 residues. V was clipped by 5 bases and J by 3 bases, with 13 bases between them. The CDR3 loop reads CASSLGGSPNEKLFF. The CDR3 DNA reads as TGTGCCAGCAGCCTGGGGGGGTCGCCTAATGAAAAACTGTTTTTT. The full variable domain, with the rest looked up from reference TRBV7-8 and TRBJ1-4, is GAGVSQSPRYKVAKRGQDVALRCDPISGHVSLFWYQQALGQGPEFLTYFQNEAQLDKSGLPSDRFFAERPEGSVSTLKIQRTQQEDSAVYLCASSLGGSPNEKLFFGSGTQLSVL.

This clonotype was seen at least ten times. The chain is built from TRBV27 and TRBJ1-3; 9 nucleotides align to TRBD1. The CDR3 length is 16 residues. V lost 4 bases to trimming and J lost 4 bases; unmatched junction nucleotides: 8. Germline-derived CDR1 and CDR2 are MNHEY and SMNVEV (reference sequence). The DNA of the CDR3 is TGTGCCAGCAGTTCGTTACCGGGACAGGGAGGAAACACCATATATTTT. It specifies CASSSLPGQGGNTIYF.

At least ten counts were recorded for this clonotype. This rearrangement joins TRBV18 to TRBJ2-7, with TRBD2 identical over 9 bases. CDR3 length equals 17 residues. J was trimmed by 0 bases and V by 3 bases; bases with no gene match: 9. Germline values: CDR1 KGHSH, CDR2 LQKENI. The CDR3 protein is CASSPLPVTSGSYEQYF. The CDR3 bases are TGTGCCAGCTCACCGCTACCCGTGACTAGCGGCTCCTACGAGCAGTACTTC.

This clonotype was found a few times. The chain employs TRBV10-3 and TRBJ2-1, with 9 bases aligning to TRBD1. Germline values: CDR1 ENHRY, CDR2 SYGVKD. This CDR3 region has 15 residues. The V segment lost 1 base and the J segment 8 bases; nucleotides outside the gene matches: 6. The CDR3 region is CAISEYRTGADEQFF. The CDR3 nucleotides are TGTGCCATCAGTGAGTATCGGACAGGGGCGGATGAGCAGTTCTTC.

This rearrangement joins TRBV12-3 or TRBV12-4 to TRBJ2-1; tentative D call: TRBD2 (5 bases). The CDR3 contains 13 residues. The V end was cut by 7 bases, the J end by 8 bases, with 15 bases between. CDR3 in DNA: TGTGCCAGCAACCGGCTAGCTATGGATGAGCAGTTCTTC. Protein: CASNRLAMDEQFF.

The rearrangement joins TRBV7-9 to TRBJ2-5; D is perhaps TRBD1 or TRBD2 (6 bases each). V lost 1 base, J lost 4 bases, and 13 bases lay in between. The CDR3 has 15 amino acids. In germline, CDR1 is SEHNR, CDR2 FQNEAQ (reference sequence). CDR3 sequence reads: CASSLGLQGGETQYF. The DNA for the CDR3 is TGTGCCAGCAGCTTAGGTCTACAGGGAGGAGAGACCCAGTACTTC.

In this sample, this clonotype turned up many times. The chain joins TRBV6-1 to TRBJ2-7; 8 bases agree with TRBD1. Germline CDR1 and CDR2: MNHNS and SASEGT. J gave up 6 bases and V 4 bases, and 2 bases lay outside the gene matches. The CDR3 length is 12 residues. The DNA for the CDR3 is TGTGCCAGCAGTGGACAGGGGATCGAGCAGTACTTC. As protein: CASSGQGIEQYF.

The chain joins TRBV6-1 to TRBJ2-7, with D perhaps TRBD1 or TRBD2 (5 bases each). The V end lost 6 bases, the J end lost 3 bases, and 18 bases lay between the germline ends. Per germline, CDR1 MNHNS and CDR2 SASEGT. This CDR3 spans 15 amino acids. CDR3 sequence reads: CASSLTGTAFYEQYF. CDR3 in DNA: TGTGCCAGCAGCCTTACGGGGACCGCCTTCTACGAGCAGTACTTC.

The chain carries TRBV20-1 and TRBJ2-5, with TRBD2 matching 8 bases. The ends lost 6 bases at V and 3 bases at J; junction bases unmatched: 6. CDR3 length equals 13 residues. Per the germline V gene, CDR1 is DFQATT and CDR2 is SNEGSKA (reference sequence). The CDR3 here is CSANGAGEETQYF. CDR3 DNA: TGCAGTGCCAACGGAGCGGGAGAAGAGACCCAGTACTTC.

The chain couples TRBV20-1 to TRBJ2-2; D is uncertain. Trimming cost V 3 bases and J 0 bases, with 5 bases left between them. This CDR3 comprises 13 residues. In germline, CDR1 is DFQATT, CDR2 SNEGSKA (reference sequence). CDR3 in DNA: TGCAGTGCTAGTGGAGCGAACACCGGGGAGCTGTTTTTT. Encoded protein: CSASGANTGELFF.

The chain combines TRBV30 with TRBJ1-2; unclear D gene. The CDR3 extends over 12 amino acids. From germline, CDR1 is GTSNPN and CDR2 SVGIG (reference sequence). Trimming pared 2 bases from V and 4 bases from J, leaving 8 bases between. CDR3 amino acids: CAWSLRGYGYTF. In DNA form, the CDR3 reads TGTGCCTGGAGTCTCCGAGGCTATGGCTACACCTTC.

This clonotype showed up just a few times. The gene calls are TRBV7-2 and TRBJ1-6; D remains ambiguous. The CDR3 loop spans 17 amino acids. Per germline, CDR1 SGHTA and CDR2 FQGNSA. V lost 0 bases to trimming and J lost 7 bases, with 16 bases between them. Here the CDR3 DNA reads TGTGCCAGCAGCTTAGCGAGGCTGCACAGTGTGAATTCACCCCTCCACTTT. Its protein product is CASSLARLHSVNSPLHF.

This chain connects TRBV4-3 to TRBJ2-2, with D uncertain. The CDR3 extends over 16 amino acids. Trimming removed 0 bases from V and 6 bases from J, with 14 bases in between. Germline values: CDR1 LGHNA, CDR2 YSLEER. The CDR3 reads CASSQDSQVTPGELFF. The CDR3 DNA reads as TGCGCCAGCAGCCAAGACTCCCAGGTTACTCCCGGGGAGCTGTTTTTT.

At least ten counts were recorded for this clonotype. In nucleotides, the CDR3 is TGTGCCAGCAGACGCCGGGACAGGGGAAGAGAGGAACGGGGGCCCCAGCATTTT. This encodes CASRRRDRGREERGPQHF. This sequence joins TRBV6-2 or TRBV6-3 and TRBJ1-5; 10 nucleotides align to TRBD1. This CDR3 is built from 18 residues. The V segment lost 6 bases and the J segment 9 bases; nucleotides outside the gene matches: 20. In germline, CDR1 is MNHEY, CDR2 SVGEGT.

This chain's CDR3 is CASSPGGQETQYF. The CDR3 DNA reads as TGTGCCAGCAGTCCGGGGGGGCAAGAGACCCAGTACTTC. This chain connects TRBV7-2 to TRBJ2-5; TRBD2 agrees at 8 bases. V gave up 6 bases and J gave up 2 bases; unmatched junction bases: 2. The CDR3 is made up of 13 amino acids. Germline V gives CDR1 SGHTA, CDR2 FQGNSA.

The DNA for the CDR3 is TGTGCCAGCAGGAGAGTAGAATACAGGGGGCGAGTGCCCCAGCATTTT. Its translation is CASRRVEYRGRVPQHF. The V call is TRBV28, the J call TRBJ1-5, with TRBD1 matching over 9 bases. J lost 9 bases, V lost 6 bases, and 15 bases had no gene match. The CDR3 has 16 amino acids. CDR1 is MDHEN and CDR2 is SYDVKM in the germline V gene.

Here the CDR3 reads CASSLTGTARSTDTQYF. The CDR3, as DNA: TGTGCCAGCAGCTTGACCGGGACAGCGCGTAGCACAGATACGCAGTATTTT. The chain combines TRBV7-3 with TRBJ2-3; TRBD1 matches 7 bases. Germline assignment: CDR1 SGHTA and CDR2 FQGTGA. CDR3 length: 17 residues. Unmatched junction bases numbered 9, after V lost 3 bases and J lost 0 bases.

The V gene is TRBV11-2, the J gene TRBJ2-7; D call uncertain. Germline V gene data show CDR1 as SGHAT and CDR2 as FQNNGV. The ends were cut back, 0 bases at V and 4 bases at J, with 10 bases in the middle. CDR3 length: 14 amino acids. The CDR3 nucleotides are TGTGCCAGCAGCTTAGATCTAACCCGATACGAGCAGTACTTC. The encoded protein is CASSLDLTRYEQYF.

A few counts support this clonotype. The chain uses TRBV20-1 and TRBJ2-2; 12 bases are shared with TRBD2. The CDR3 runs 15 residues. The germline V gene encodes CDR1 DFQATT and CDR2 SNEGSKA (reference sequence). V lost 3 bases, J lost 7 bases, and 6 bases stayed unmatched. This chain's CDR3 is CSASRLAGGNGELFF. In nucleotides, the CDR3 is TGCAGTGCTAGTAGGCTAGCGGGAGGGAACGGGGAGCTGTTTTTT.

The V gene is TRBV7-9, the J gene TRBJ1-6; D is perhaps TRBD1 (5 bases). The V gene lost 4 bases and the J gene lost 6 bases, with 10 bases spanning the gap. The germline V gene encodes CDR1 SEHNR and CDR2 FQNEAQ (reference sequence). The CDR3 is 14 amino acids. The CDR3 DNA is TGTGCCAGCAGCTCCGGGACGGCTAATTCACCCCTCCACTTT. It yields the protein CASSSGTANSPLHF.